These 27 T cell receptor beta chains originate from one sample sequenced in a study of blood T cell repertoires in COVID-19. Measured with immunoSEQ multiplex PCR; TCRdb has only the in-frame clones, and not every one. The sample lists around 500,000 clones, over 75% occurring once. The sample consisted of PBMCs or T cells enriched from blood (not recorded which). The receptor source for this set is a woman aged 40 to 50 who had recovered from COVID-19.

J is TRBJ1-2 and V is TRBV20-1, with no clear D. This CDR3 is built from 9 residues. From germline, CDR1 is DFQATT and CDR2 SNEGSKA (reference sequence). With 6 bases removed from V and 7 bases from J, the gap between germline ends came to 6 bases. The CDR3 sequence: CSASGGYTF. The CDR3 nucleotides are TGCAGTGCCAGCGGTGGCTACACCTTC.

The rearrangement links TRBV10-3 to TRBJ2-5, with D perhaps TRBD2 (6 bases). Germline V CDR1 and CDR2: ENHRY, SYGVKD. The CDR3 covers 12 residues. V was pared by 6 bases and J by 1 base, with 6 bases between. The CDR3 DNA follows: TGTGCCATCAGCGGGGGCCAAGAGACCCAGTACTTC. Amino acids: CAISGGQETQYF.

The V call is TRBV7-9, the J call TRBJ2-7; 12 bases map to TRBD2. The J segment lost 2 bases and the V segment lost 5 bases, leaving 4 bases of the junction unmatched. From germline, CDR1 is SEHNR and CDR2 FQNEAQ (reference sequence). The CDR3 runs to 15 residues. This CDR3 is CASSLTSGSTYEQYF. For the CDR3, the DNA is TGTGCCAGCAGCCTGACTAGCGGGAGTACCTACGAGCAGTACTTC.

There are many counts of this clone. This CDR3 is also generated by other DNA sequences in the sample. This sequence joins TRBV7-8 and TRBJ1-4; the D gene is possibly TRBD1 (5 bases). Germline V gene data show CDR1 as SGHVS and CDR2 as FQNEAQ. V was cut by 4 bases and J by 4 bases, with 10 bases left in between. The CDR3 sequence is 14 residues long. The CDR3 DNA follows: TGTGCCAGCAGCTCCAGGGATAGTAATGAAAAACTGTTTTTT. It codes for CASSSRDSNEKLFF.

The CDR3 bases are TGTGCAGTTACAGGGCTACCGGACAGAGAAAAACTGTTTTTT. This codes for CAVTGLPDREKLFF. The chain carries TRBV15 and TRBJ1-4, with a weak D call TRBD1 (6 bases). The length of the CDR3 is 14 residues. The germline CDR1 and CDR2 sequences are LNHNV and YYDKDF (reference sequence). The whole variable domain, remainder taken from reference TRBV15 and TRBJ1-4, is DAMVIQNPRYQVTQFGKPVTLSCSQTLNHNVMYWYQQKSSQAPKLLFHYYDKDFNNEADTPDNFQSRRPNTSFCFLDIRSPGLGDTAMYLCAVTGLPDREKLFFGSGTQLSVL.

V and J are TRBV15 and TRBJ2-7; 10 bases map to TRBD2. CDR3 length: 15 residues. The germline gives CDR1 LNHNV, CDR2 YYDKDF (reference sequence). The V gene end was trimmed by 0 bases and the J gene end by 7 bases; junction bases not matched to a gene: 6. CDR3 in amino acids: CATSRERASGSEQYF. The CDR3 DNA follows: TGTGCCACCAGCAGAGAGAGGGCTAGCGGGAGTGAGCAGTACTTC.

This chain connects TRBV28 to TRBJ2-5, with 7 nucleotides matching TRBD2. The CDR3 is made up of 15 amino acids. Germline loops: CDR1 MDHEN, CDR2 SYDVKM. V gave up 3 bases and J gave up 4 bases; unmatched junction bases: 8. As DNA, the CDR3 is TGTGCCAGCAGTTTGTGGGCGGGAGTCGGAGAGACCCAGTACTTC. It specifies CASSLWAGVGETQYF.

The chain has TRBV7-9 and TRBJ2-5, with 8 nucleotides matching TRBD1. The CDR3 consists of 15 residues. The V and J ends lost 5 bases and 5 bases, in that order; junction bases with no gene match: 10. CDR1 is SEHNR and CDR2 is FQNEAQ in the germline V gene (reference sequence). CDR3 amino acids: CASSLDRVKGETQYF. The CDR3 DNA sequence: TGTGCCAGCAGCCTGGACAGGGTAAAAGGGGAGACCCAGTACTTC.

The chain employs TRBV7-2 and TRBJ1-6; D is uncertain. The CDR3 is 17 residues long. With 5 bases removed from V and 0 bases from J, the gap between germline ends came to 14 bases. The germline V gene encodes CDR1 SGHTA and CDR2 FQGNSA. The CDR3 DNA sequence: TGTGCCAGCAGCGGAGGCCCAAGGAGCTCCTATAATTCACCCCTCCACTTT. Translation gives CASSGGPRSSYNSPLHF.

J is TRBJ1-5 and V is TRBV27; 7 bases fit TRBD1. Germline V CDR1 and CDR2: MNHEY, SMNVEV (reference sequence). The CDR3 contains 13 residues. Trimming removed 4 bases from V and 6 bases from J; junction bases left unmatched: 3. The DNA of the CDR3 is TGTGCCAGCAGTTACAGGGGTTCTCAGCCCCAGCATTTT. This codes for CASSYRGSQPQHF.

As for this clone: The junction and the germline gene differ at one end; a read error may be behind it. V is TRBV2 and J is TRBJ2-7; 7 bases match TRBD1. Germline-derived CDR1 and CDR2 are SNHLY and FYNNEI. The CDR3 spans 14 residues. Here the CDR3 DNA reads TGTGCCAGCAGAGAAGCCGGGACAGACTACGAGCAGTACTTC. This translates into CASREAGTDYEQYF.

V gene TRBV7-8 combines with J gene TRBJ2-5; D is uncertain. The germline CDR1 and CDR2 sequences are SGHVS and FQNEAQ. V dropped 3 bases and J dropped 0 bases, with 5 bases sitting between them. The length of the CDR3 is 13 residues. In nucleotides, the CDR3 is TGTGCCAGCAGCTTGGAGTACCAAGAGACCCAGTACTTC. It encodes CASSLEYQETQYF.

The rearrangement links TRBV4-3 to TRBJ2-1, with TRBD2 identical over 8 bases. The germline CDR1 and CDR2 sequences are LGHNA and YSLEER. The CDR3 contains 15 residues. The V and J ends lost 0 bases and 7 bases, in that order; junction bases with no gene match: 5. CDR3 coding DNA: TGCGCCAGCAGCCAAGATCTAGCGGGTCGGAATGAGCAGTTCTTC. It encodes CASSQDLAGRNEQFF.

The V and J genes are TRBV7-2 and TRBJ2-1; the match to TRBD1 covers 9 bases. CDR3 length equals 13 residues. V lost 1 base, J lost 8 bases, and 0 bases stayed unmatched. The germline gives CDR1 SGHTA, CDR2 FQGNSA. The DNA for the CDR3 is TGTGCCAGCAGCTTAGACAGGGGGCATGAGCAGTTCTTC. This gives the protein CASSLDRGHEQFF.

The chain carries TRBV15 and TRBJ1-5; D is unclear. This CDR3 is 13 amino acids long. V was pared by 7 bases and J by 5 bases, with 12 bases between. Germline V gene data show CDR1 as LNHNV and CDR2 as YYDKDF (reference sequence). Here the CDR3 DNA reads TGTGCCACCACCGGGAAGGCCGATCAGCCCCAGCATTTT. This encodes CATTGKADQPQHF.

CDR3 DNA: TGTGCCAGCAGCAACAGGATGGCTGGCTACACCTTC. Amino acid sequence: CASSNRMAGYTF. This chain links TRBV6-2 or TRBV6-3 with TRBJ1-2, with a tentative D call TRBD1 (5 bases). V dropped 6 bases and J dropped 7 bases, with 12 bases sitting between them. This CDR3 is built from 12 residues. Germline V gene sequence: CDR1 MNHEY, CDR2 SVGEGT.

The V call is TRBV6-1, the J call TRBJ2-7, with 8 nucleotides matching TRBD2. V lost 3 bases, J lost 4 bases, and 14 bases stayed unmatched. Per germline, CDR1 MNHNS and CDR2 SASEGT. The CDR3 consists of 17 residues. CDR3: CASSDRSRAGAQYEQYF. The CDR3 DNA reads TGTGCCAGCAGTGACCGGTCGCGAGCGGGAGCACAGTACGAGCAGTACTTC.

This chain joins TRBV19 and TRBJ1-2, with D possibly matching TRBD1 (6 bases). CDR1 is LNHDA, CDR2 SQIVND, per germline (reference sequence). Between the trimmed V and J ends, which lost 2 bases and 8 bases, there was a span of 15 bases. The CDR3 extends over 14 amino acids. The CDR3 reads CASSIKDRAWGYTF. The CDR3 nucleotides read TGTGCCAGTAGTATAAAGGACAGAGCTTGGGGCTACACCTTC.

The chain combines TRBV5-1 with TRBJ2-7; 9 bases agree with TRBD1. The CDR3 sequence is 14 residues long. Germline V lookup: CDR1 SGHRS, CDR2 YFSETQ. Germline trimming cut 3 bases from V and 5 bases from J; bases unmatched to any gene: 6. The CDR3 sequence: CASSSQGAGDEQYF. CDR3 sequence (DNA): TGCGCCAGCAGCTCACAGGGGGCGGGTGACGAGCAGTACTTC.

CDR3 DNA sequence: TGTGCCAGCAGCGAGGGACATCTCTCCTACAATGAGCAGTTCTTC. Protein sequence: CASSEGHLSYNEQFF. The chain links TRBV2 to TRBJ2-1; weak D call: TRBD1 (6 bases). In germline, CDR1 is SNHLY, CDR2 FYNNEI. V lost 6 bases to trimming and J lost 0 bases, with 12 bases between them. This CDR3 is 15 amino acids long.

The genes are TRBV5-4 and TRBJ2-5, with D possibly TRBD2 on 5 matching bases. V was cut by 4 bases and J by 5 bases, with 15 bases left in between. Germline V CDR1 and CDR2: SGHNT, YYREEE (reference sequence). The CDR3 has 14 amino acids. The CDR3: CASSPGWAGETQYF. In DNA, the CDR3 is TGTGCCAGCAGCCCGGGGTGGGCCGGGGAGACCCAGTACTTC.

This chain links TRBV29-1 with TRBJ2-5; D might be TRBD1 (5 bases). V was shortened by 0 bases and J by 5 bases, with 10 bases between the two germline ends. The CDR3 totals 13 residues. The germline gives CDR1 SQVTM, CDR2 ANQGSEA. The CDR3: CSVEDWKGETQYF. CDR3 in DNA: TGCAGCGTTGAAGACTGGAAGGGGGAGACCCAGTACTTC.

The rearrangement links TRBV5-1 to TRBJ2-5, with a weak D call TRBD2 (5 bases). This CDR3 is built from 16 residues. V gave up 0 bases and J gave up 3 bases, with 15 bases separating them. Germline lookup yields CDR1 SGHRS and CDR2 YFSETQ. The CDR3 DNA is TGCGCCAGCAGCTTGGTTAGCGTCCCGAGGGAAGAGACCCAGTACTTC. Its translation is CASSLVSVPREETQYF.

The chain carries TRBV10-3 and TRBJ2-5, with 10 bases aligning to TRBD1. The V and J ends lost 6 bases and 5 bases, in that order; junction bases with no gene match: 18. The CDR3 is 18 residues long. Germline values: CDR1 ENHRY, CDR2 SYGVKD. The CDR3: CAISPGQGSRGGVETQYF. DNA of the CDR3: TGTGCCATCAGCCCGGGACAGGGGTCCAGGGGGGGAGTGGAGACCCAGTACTTC.

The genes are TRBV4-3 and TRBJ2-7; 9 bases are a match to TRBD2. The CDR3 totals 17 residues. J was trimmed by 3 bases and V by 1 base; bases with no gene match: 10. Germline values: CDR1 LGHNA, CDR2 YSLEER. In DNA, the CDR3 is TGCGCCAGCAGCCAAGTTGTGGGACTAGCAGGGGGCTACGAGCAGTACTTC. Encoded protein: CASSQVVGLAGGYEQYF.

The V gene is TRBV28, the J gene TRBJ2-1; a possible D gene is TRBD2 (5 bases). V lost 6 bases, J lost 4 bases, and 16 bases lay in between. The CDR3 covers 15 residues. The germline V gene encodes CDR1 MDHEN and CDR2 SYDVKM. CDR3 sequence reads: CASSYPPRGYNEQFF. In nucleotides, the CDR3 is TGTGCCAGCAGCTACCCCCCGAGAGGGTACAATGAGCAGTTCTTC.

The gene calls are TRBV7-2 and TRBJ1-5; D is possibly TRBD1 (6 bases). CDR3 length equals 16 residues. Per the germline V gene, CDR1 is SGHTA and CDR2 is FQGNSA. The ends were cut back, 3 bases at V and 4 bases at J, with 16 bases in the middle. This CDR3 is CASSLAGVAVNQPQHF. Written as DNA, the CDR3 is TGTGCCAGCAGCTTGGCAGGGGTGGCGGTGAATCAGCCCCAGCATTTT.